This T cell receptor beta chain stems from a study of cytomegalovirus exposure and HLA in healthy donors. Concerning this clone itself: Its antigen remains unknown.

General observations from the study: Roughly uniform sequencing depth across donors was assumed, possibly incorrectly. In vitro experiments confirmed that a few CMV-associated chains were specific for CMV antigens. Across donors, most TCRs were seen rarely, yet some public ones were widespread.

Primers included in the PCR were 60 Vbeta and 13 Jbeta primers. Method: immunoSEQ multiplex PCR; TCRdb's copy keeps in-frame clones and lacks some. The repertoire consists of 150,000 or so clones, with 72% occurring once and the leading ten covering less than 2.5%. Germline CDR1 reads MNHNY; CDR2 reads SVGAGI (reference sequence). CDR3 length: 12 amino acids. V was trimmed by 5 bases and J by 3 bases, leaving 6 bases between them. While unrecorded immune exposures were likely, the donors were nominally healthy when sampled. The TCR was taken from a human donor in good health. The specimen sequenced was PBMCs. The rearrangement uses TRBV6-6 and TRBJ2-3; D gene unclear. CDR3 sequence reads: CASSPRTDTQYF. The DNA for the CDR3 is TGTGCCAGCAGTCCTAGAACAGATACGCAGTATTTT.